A single sample gave rise to the 10 T cell receptor beta chains below, sequenced in a study of blood T cells in healthy people across ages. Together with a sample-barcoded 5' primer, a J-beta primer mix was included in a second PCR lasting roughly 6 to 12 cycles. MiXCR, run by TCRdb on the 5' RACE reads, gives a single entry per CDR3 protein. The table records over 550,000 distinct CDR3 sequences, approximately 30% of them present only once. The specimen sequenced was blood. Receptors originate from a woman of 80 years or more in good health.

The CDR3 is CSAEQTADQPQHF. The CDR3 DNA follows: TGCAGTGCTGAACAGACGGCTGATCAGCCCCAGCATTTT. J is TRBJ1-5 and V is TRBV20-1, with D uncertain. The CDR3 is made up of 13 amino acids. From germline, CDR1 is DFQATT and CDR2 SNEGSKA (reference sequence). Trimming left V 5 bases short and J 5 bases short, with 13 bases between.

In this sample, this clonotype turned up many times. The chain uses TRBV10-3 and TRBJ2-3; 9 nucleotides match TRBD1. Trimming cost V 0 bases and J 6 bases; bases outside gene matches: 4. CDR1 ENHRY and CDR2 SYGVKD come from the germline V gene. The CDR3 consists of 15 residues. CDR3 sequence: CAISESTGGADTQYF. CDR3 in DNA: TGTGCCATCAGTGAGTCGACAGGGGGGGCCGATACGCAGTATTTT.

This chain links TRBV30 with TRBJ2-4; tentatively, D is TRBD2 (6 bases). Trimming stripped 0 bases from V and 7 bases from J, with 16 bases between. The CDR3 has 15 residues. Germline values: CDR1 GTSNPN, CDR2 SVGIG (reference sequence). In nucleotides, the CDR3 is TGTGCCTGGAGTGTGGAGGGTACGATCCGGAACATTCAGTACTTC. This sequence encodes CAWSVEGTIRNIQYF.

This clonotype turned up a few times. V usage is TRBV7-8 and J usage is TRBJ1-5, with no clear D. Between the trimmed V and J ends, which lost 5 bases and 4 bases, there was a span of 9 bases. The germline V gene has CDR1 SGHVS and CDR2 FQNEAQ. The CDR3 totals 13 residues. As DNA, the CDR3 is TGTGCCAGCAGCGCGACAACTAATCAGCCCCAGCATTTT. Amino acids: CASSATTNQPQHF.

This clonotype was counted many times. The gene calls are TRBV5-6 and TRBJ1-1; D remains unclear. CDR1 SGHDT and CDR2 YYEEEE come from the germline V gene. The V end lost 2 bases, the J end lost 4 bases, and 6 bases lay between the germline ends. This CDR3 has 12 amino acids. The CDR3 reads CASSFYSTEAFF. The CDR3 nucleotides read TGTGCCAGCAGCTTTTATAGCACTGAAGCTTTCTTT.

This clonotype showed up many times. The genes are TRBV7-2 and TRBJ2-2, with TRBD2 matching over 11 bases. With V trimmed by 5 bases and J by 6 bases, 11 bases remained unmatched. CDR1 is SGHTA and CDR2 is FQGNSA in the germline V gene. The length of the CDR3 is 17 residues. The CDR3 protein is CASSVSTSGAFAGELFF. In DNA form, the CDR3 reads TGTGCCAGCAGCGTCTCGACTAGCGGGGCGTTCGCCGGGGAGCTGTTTTTT.

The rearrangement links TRBV9 to TRBJ1-6, with D uncertain. V was clipped by 0 bases and J by 0 bases, with 1 base between them. The CDR3 loop spans 14 amino acids. Germline values: CDR1 SGDLS, CDR2 YYNGEE. The CDR3 bases are TGTGCCAGCAGCGTAGGCTCCTATAATTCACCCCTCCACTTT. Translation gives CASSVGSYNSPLHF.

Concerning this clonotype: A read error may explain this, as a much larger clone is one base away. The V and J genes are TRBV20-1 and TRBJ2-1, with 7 positions matching TRBD1. The CDR3 totals 13 residues. Germline values: CDR1 DFQATT, CDR2 SNEGSKA (reference sequence). V lost 6 bases and J lost 8; bases outside the gene matches: 10. DNA for the CDR3: TGCAGTGCAGCTAAGGGGGCTGTCTATGAGCAGTTCTTC. This sequence encodes CSAAKGAVYEQFF.

The chain couples TRBV6-2 or TRBV6-3 to TRBJ2-3; no clear D. The length of the CDR3 is 11 residues. From germline, CDR1 is MNHEY and CDR2 SVGEGT. V lost 8 bases and J lost 6, with 9 bases in between. CDR3 region: CASGRWDTQYF. CDR3 DNA sequence: TGTGCCAGCGGTCGGTGGGATACGCAGTATTTT.

The sample holds many counts of this clonotype. The chain links TRBV30 to TRBJ1-1; 11 nucleotides line up with TRBD1. The CDR3 contains 13 residues. V was clipped by 3 bases and J by 11 bases; unmatched bases: 8. Germline V gene lookup returns CDR1 GTSNPN and CDR2 SVGIG (reference sequence). The CDR3 DNA reads TGTGCCTGGAGCGCGGGACAGGGGGTGAAGGCTTTCTTT. Protein sequence: CAWSAGQGVKAFF.